This T cell receptor (beta chain) was profiled in a study of blood T cell repertoires in COVID-19. Overall study: The United States, Italy and Spain provided the acute and convalescent COVID-19 samples.

The V gene end was trimmed by 2 bases and the J gene end by 8 bases; junction bases not matched to a gene: 7. Germline V gene lookup returns CDR1 SGDLS and CDR2 YYNGEE. The CDR3 has 15 amino acids. Participant-given clinical history determined each cohort assignment. Original handling: Estimation of nucleated cell counts was performed using reference gene primer amplification. The method was immunoSEQ multiplex PCR; TCRdb's version includes in-frame clones alone and lacks a portion of them. D and trimming come from the DNA, and the V and J calls and clone size come from that table. Of more than 200,000 clones in the sample, around 81% were seen once.

The TCR comes from a woman aged 40 to 50 with acute COVID-19. Sequencing was carried out using PBMCs or T cells enriched from blood (not recorded which). This chain uses TRBV9 with TRBJ2-3; 11 nucleotides agree with TRBD2. The CDR3: CASSVVVTSGGTQYF. As DNA, the CDR3 is TGTGCCAGCAGCGTCGTGGTAACTAGCGGGGGTACGCAGTATTTT.